These T cell receptor beta chains were read from a single sample in a study of yellow fever vaccine responses in identical twins. Each CDR3 protein is one row after TCRdb ran MiXCR on the RT-PCR reads. The sample records about 14,000 distinct CDR3 sequences, roughly 84% being singletons. The material was T cells from blood (PBMCs), unsorted or a sorted subset (not recorded which), obtained before or after yellow fever vaccination (not recorded which). Every receptor here comes from a young woman who received the yellow fever vaccine. The CDR3 runs from the conserved cysteine through the conserved F or W. D genes are given only for firm matches. Rows give clone size only sometimes, using once, few, many, or a class for an expanded clone.

j_call	clone_size	d_call	v_call	cdr3_aa	cdr3_nt
TRBJ2-1	NA	TRBD1	TRBV10-3	CATSGTGVYNEQFF	TGTGCCACTTCCGGGACAGGGGTCTACAATGAGCAGTTCTTC
TRBJ2-7	NA	TRBD1	TRBV6-1	CASRRGDRGPYEQYF	TGTGCCAGCAGACGCGGAGACAGGGGCCCCTACGAGCAGTACTTC
TRBJ2-1	NA	NA	TRBV11-1	CASRRDSINEQFF	TGTGCCAGCAGACGGGACTCAATCAATGAGCAGTTCTTC
TRBJ1-6	NA	TRBD1	TRBV28	CASSILTGGIPLHF	TGTGCCAGCAGTATACTCACAGGGGGCATTCCCCTCCACTTT
TRBJ1-6	NA	NA	TRBV27	CASHGSYNSPLHF	TGTGCCAGCCATGGTTCCTATAATTCACCCCTCCACTTT
TRBJ2-1	NA	TRBD1	TRBV5-1	CASSLEGQGTYNEQFF	TGCGCCAGCAGCTTGGAGGGACAGGGCACCTACAATGAGCAGTTCTTC
TRBJ2-7	NA	TRBD2	TRBV9	CASSVDLAGRSYEQYF	TGTGCCAGCAGCGTAGATCTAGCGGGACGTTCCTACGAGCAGTACTTC
TRBJ2-4	NA	TRBD2	TRBV5-4	CASSLELAGGFKNIQYF	TGTGCCAGCAGCTTGGAACTAGCGGGGGGATTCAAAAACATTCAGTACTTC
TRBJ2-3	NA	NA	TRBV29-1	CSGGEDTQYF	TGCAGCGGCGGGGAAGATACGCAGTATTTT
TRBJ2-7	NA	NA	TRBV29-1	CSALRLGRNEQYF	TGCAGCGCACTACGACTAGGTCGTAATGAGCAGTACTTC
TRBJ1-5	NA	NA	TRBV2	CAIKQWGDRSNQPQHF	TGTGCCATCAAGCAATGGGGAGATCGTAGCAATCAGCCCCAGCATTTT
TRBJ1-5	NA	NA	TRBV12-3/TRBV12-4	CASSLGNGGQPQHF	TGTGCCAGCAGTTTGGGTAATGGCGGTCAGCCCCAGCATTTT
TRBJ2-1	NA	NA	TRBV5-1	CASSLDASSYNEQFF	TGCGCCAGCAGCTTGGACGCCAGCTCCTACAATGAGCAGTTCTTC
TRBJ2-1	few	NA	TRBV19	CASSRYNEQFF	TGTGCCAGTAGTAGGTACAATGAGCAGTTCTTC
TRBJ2-1	NA	NA	TRBV2	CASSDDGTSYNEQFF	TGTGCCAGCAGTGATGATGGGACCTCCTACAATGAGCAGTTCTTC
TRBJ1-4	NA	TRBD1	TRBV2	CATRQGQEKLFF	TGTGCCACCCGACAGGGACAGGAAAAACTGTTTTTT
TRBJ2-1	NA	TRBD2	TRBV29-1	CSVELRGGLAYNEQFF	TGCAGCGTTGAATTGCGTGGGGGACTAGCCTACAATGAGCAGTTCTTC
TRBJ1-5	NA	NA	TRBV20-1	CSARDPGQPQHF	TGCAGTGCTAGAGATCCGGGTCAGCCCCAGCATTTT
TRBJ2-1	NA	NA	TRBV19	CASSIPNRYNEQFF	TGTGCCAGTAGTATCCCGAACAGGTACAATGAGCAGTTCTTC
TRBJ2-1	NA	NA	TRBV29-1	CSVGSRQVRNEQFF	TGCAGCGTTGGATCGAGACAGGTACGCAATGAGCAGTTCTTC
TRBJ1-3	few	NA	TRBV11-2	CASSLLGLSGNTIYF	TGTGCCAGCAGCTTACTTGGCCTCTCTGGAAACACCATATATTTT
TRBJ2-7	once	TRBD1	TRBV10-3	CATTAPDRGYEQYF	TGTGCCACCACCGCCCCGGACAGGGGATACGAGCAGTACTTC
TRBJ2-1	NA	NA	TRBV24-1	CATREGFTNEQFF	TGTGCCACCAGGGAGGGTTTCACCAATGAGCAGTTCTTC
TRBJ1-5	few	NA	TRBV2	CASSEQSNQPQHF	TGTGCCAGCAGTGAACAGTCTAATCAGCCCCAGCATTTT
TRBJ2-1	NA	TRBD2	TRBV11-3	CASSLLGTSNEQFF	TGTGCCAGCAGCTTACTAGGGACTAGCAATGAGCAGTTCTTC
TRBJ2-2	NA	TRBD2	TRBV29-1	CSVTSSGSSRELFF	TGCAGCGTTACTAGTAGCGGGAGTTCCCGGGAGCTGTTTTTT
TRBJ2-1	NA	TRBD2	TRBV29-1	CSVDSRLAAYNEQFF	TGCAGCGTCGACTCAAGACTAGCGGCGTACAATGAGCAGTTCTTC
TRBJ2-5	NA	NA	TRBV6-2/TRBV6-3	CASSYFIRETQYF	TGTGCCAGCAGTTACTTCATCCGCGAGACCCAGTACTTC
TRBJ2-5	once	NA	TRBV18	CASSPIPGLETQYF	TGTGCCAGCTCACCAATTCCGGGATTGGAGACCCAGTACTTC
TRBJ2-3	NA	NA	TRBV10-3	CAISAQRFTDTQYF	TGTGCCATCAGTGCACAAAGGTTCACAGATACGCAGTATTTT
TRBJ1-6	NA	NA	TRBV7-9	CASSFERVTVYNSPLHF	TGTGCCAGCAGCTTTGAAAGGGTAACGGTCTATAATTCACCCCTCCACTTT
TRBJ2-2	few	NA	TRBV2	CASREDRSGELFF	TGTGCCAGCAGGGAAGATCGATCCGGGGAGCTGTTTTTT
TRBJ2-3	NA	NA	TRBV7-9	CASSLAVRTDTQYF	TGTGCCAGCAGCTTAGCGGTCCGCACAGATACGCAGTATTTT
TRBJ1-5	once	NA	TRBV19	CATTEAFSNQPQHF	TGTGCCACCACGGAAGCATTTAGCAATCAGCCCCAGCATTTT
TRBJ1-1	NA	NA	TRBV5-1	CASSSITGLTEAFF	TGCGCCAGCAGCTCGATCACAGGTTTGACTGAAGCTTTCTTT
TRBJ1-2	NA	TRBD1	TRBV12-3/TRBV12-4	CASSSPGQTFYGYTF	TGTGCCAGCAGTTCCCCGGGACAGACCTTCTATGGCTACACCTTC
TRBJ2-3	NA	NA	TRBV29-1	CSVKSTDTQYF	TGCAGCGTTAAAAGCACAGATACGCAGTATTTT
TRBJ1-1	NA	NA	TRBV9	CASSVQAMNTEAFF	TGTGCCAGCAGCGTACAGGCTATGAACACTGAAGCTTTCTTT
TRBJ2-1	few	TRBD2	TRBV4-1	CASSPTSGPYNEQFF	TGCGCCAGCAGCCCGACTAGCGGACCATACAATGAGCAGTTCTTC
TRBJ2-7	NA	NA	TRBV29-1	CSVEKARGSEQYF	TGCAGCGTTGAAAAGGCCAGGGGCTCCGAGCAGTACTTC
TRBJ1-5	few	NA	TRBV6-1	CASSVGRSYSNQPQHF	TGTGCCAGCAGTGTGGGCAGGTCCTATAGCAATCAGCCCCAGCATTTT
TRBJ1-2	few	NA	TRBV2	CASSEVAQNRGYTF	TGTGCCAGCAGTGAGGTGGCACAAAATCGGGGCTACACCTTC
TRBJ1-1	NA	NA	TRBV18	CASSPQEGNTEAFF	TGTGCCAGCTCACCACAGGAAGGAAACACTGAAGCTTTCTTT
TRBJ2-3	few	TRBD2	TRBV12-3/TRBV12-4	CASSLAGELSTDTQYF	TGTGCCAGCAGTCTAGCGGGAGAACTTAGCACAGATACGCAGTATTTT
TRBJ2-2	once	NA	TRBV12-3/TRBV12-4	CASMANTGELFF	TGTGCCAGCATGGCGAACACCGGGGAGCTGTTTTTT
TRBJ2-3	NA	NA	TRBV6-1	CARRVAEGTDTQYF	TGTGCCAGAAGGGTAGCGGAAGGCACAGATACGCAGTATTTT
TRBJ2-3	NA	TRBD2	TRBV20-1	CSARGTSGSTDTQYF	TGCAGTGCTAGAGGTACTAGCGGGTCTACAGATACGCAGTATTTT
TRBJ2-1	NA	TRBD2	TRBV11-3	CASSPQSGTSGHNEQFF	TGTGCCAGCAGCCCCCAGTCCGGGACTAGCGGACACAATGAGCAGTTCTTC
TRBJ2-6	NA	NA	TRBV9	CASSVEAVMYGANVLTF	TGTGCCAGCAGCGTAGAGGCGGTCATGTACGGGGCCAACGTCCTGACTTTC
TRBJ2-1	NA	NA	TRBV7-3	CASSLIQGYNEQFF	TGTGCCAGCAGCTTAATACAGGGTTACAATGAGCAGTTCTTC
TRBJ2-1	NA	TRBD2	TRBV6-2/TRBV6-3	CASSLPSGSYNEQFF	TGTGCCAGCAGTTTGCCTAGCGGCTCCTACAATGAGCAGTTCTTC
TRBJ2-1	NA	NA	TRBV4-1	CASRQGVGGDEQFF	TGCGCCAGCAGACAGGGAGTAGGGGGTGATGAGCAGTTCTTC
TRBJ2-7	NA	NA	TRBV5-1	CASSLEPGQGSYEQYF	TGCGCCAGCAGCTTGGAACCGGGACAAGGCTCCTACGAGCAGTACTTC